The present TCR beta chain was sequenced within a study of blood T cell repertoires in COVID-19. V was cut by 0 bases and J by 3 bases, with 11 bases left in between. This CDR3 is 15 amino acids long. Germline CDR1 is SGHTA and CDR2 is FQGNSA. Participants' reported clinical history set cohort assignment. This clone was recorded only once. Clones were read by immunoSEQ multiplex PCR, and TCRdb kept only the in-frame ones, dropping some. Here the sample spans 260,000 or so clones, roughly 80% being singletons. This receptor was identified in a woman in her thirties or forties who had been exposed to COVID-19. The rearrangement joins TRBV7-2 to TRBJ1-2; D is undetermined. The sequenced sample consisted of PBMCs or T cells enriched from blood (not recorded which). The CDR3 protein is CASSLASRVDYGYTF. The CDR3, as DNA: TGTGCCAGCAGCTTAGCGAGCCGGGTAGACTATGGCTACACCTTC.